Given below is one T cell receptor (beta chain) in context. The antigen is undetermined. This CDR3 comprises 14 residues. Trimming removed 2 bases from V and 3 bases from J, with 9 bases in between. Per germline, CDR1 SGHDT and CDR2 YYEEEE. This record belongs to a study of beta chain features in type 1 diabetes. General observations from the study: Within each of all four CD4+ subsets, Type 1 diabetes patients had TCRB CDR3s that were moderately but significantly shorter. TCRB repertoires of naive, central memory and Treg cells appeared more similar among patients than among healthy donors.

Every isolated RNA sample was fully reverse transcribed, so sequencing captured expressed TCRB transcripts. Reads from naive, central memory and regulatory T cell samples averaged roughly 3.8 million. Profiled with immunoSEQ multiplex PCR; TCRdb holds only in-frame clones, not every one. Of about 160,000 clones in the sample, approximately 10% were seen once. In total, each donor contributed a single heparinised blood draw that averaged approximately 0.12 L. Sorting of CD4+ naive, central memory, regulatory and stem cell-like memory cells was performed via CD45RO/CCR7/CD25/CD127/CD95/CD27. The chain has TRBV5-6 and TRBJ2-1; no clear D gene. This clonotype originated in a woman between 25 and 40 years old with type 1 diabetes. The sample consisted of central memory CD4+ T cells from blood. For the CDR3, the DNA is TGTGCCAGCAGCTTAGAACAGTACTACAATGAGCAGTTCTTC. Protein: CASSLEQYYNEQFF.